The 9 T cell receptor beta chains reported below all come from one sample, sequenced in a study of blood T cell repertoires in COVID-19. Some clones are missing from TCRdb's copy, which holds only in-frame ones; the method was immunoSEQ multiplex PCR. This table holds tens of thousands of clones, more than 80% found once. Input material: peripheral blood. The origin of the receptors is a man aged 80 or over with acute or convalescent COVID-19.

The chain employs TRBV5-1 and TRBJ2-2, with TRBD1 as a possible D gene (6 bases). The CDR3 extends over 15 amino acids. The V end lost 4 bases, the J end lost 7 bases, and 17 bases lay between the germline ends. CDR1 SGHRS and CDR2 YFSETQ come from the germline V gene. The CDR3 DNA reads TGCGCCAGCAGCCTCGGGACAACGAGGGACGGGGAGCTGTTTTTT. Translation: CASSLGTTRDGELFF.

A single count supports this clone. The gene calls are TRBV27 and TRBJ1-1; no firm D call. Between the trimmed V and J ends, which lost 3 bases and 5 bases, there was a span of 13 bases. Germline V gives CDR1 MNHEY, CDR2 SMNVEV (reference sequence). CDR3 length equals 14 residues. The CDR3: CASSLTNLGTEAFF. CDR3 DNA sequence: TGTGCCAGCAGTTTGACCAACCTAGGTACTGAAGCTTTCTTT.

The chain is built from TRBV6-5 and TRBJ1-1, with D tentatively TRBD1 (6 bases). In germline, CDR1 is MNHEY, CDR2 SVGAGI. V dropped 8 bases and J dropped 1 base, with 11 bases sitting between them. The CDR3 contains 13 residues. This CDR3 reads CASSGQSNTEAFF. CDR3 nucleotide sequence: TGTGCCAGCTCTGGACAGTCGAACACTGAAGCTTTCTTT.

The CDR3 sequence: CASSYPREGENEQFF. In nucleotides, the CDR3 is TGTGCCAGCAGCTACCCGCGGGAGGGGGAGAATGAGCAGTTCTTC. The rearrangement joins TRBV7-2 to TRBJ2-1; 9 bases fit TRBD2. There are 15 residues in the CDR3. V lost 4 bases, J lost 7 bases, and 8 bases stayed unmatched. The germline CDR1 and CDR2 sequences are SGHTA and FQGNSA.

Only one count was recorded for this clone. The chain links TRBV28 to TRBJ2-1; the match to TRBD1 covers 7 bases. The germline V gene encodes CDR1 MDHEN and CDR2 SYDVKM. V lost 6 bases and J lost 0; bases outside the gene matches: 5. The CDR3 contains 15 residues. Here the CDR3 reads CASSPGGSSYNEQFF. The CDR3 nucleotides read TGTGCCAGCAGCCCAGGGGGAAGCTCCTACAATGAGCAGTTCTTC.

The chain joins TRBV5-4 to TRBJ2-7; 12 nucleotides align to TRBD2. CDR3 length: 15 residues. V was clipped by 4 bases and J by 2 bases; unmatched bases: 4. CDR1 is SGHNT, CDR2 YYREEE, per germline (reference sequence). In DNA form, the CDR3 reads TGTGCCAGCAGCCCTAGCGGGGGGGCAGCCTACGAGCAGTACTTC. Translating gives CASSPSGGAAYEQYF.

This clone has just a few counts. V usage is TRBV27 and J usage is TRBJ2-7; D is possibly TRBD1 (5 bases). CDR1 is MNHEY, CDR2 SMNVEV, per germline (reference sequence). V was shortened by 6 bases and J by 4 bases, with 19 bases between the two germline ends. The CDR3 has 15 residues. The CDR3 DNA is TGTGCCAGCAGCTCCACCAGCAGGGTCAGGTACGAGCAGTACTTC. This encodes CASSSTSRVRYEQYF.

In this sample, this clone turned up once. V and J are TRBV18 and TRBJ2-5, with 8 bases identical to TRBD1. CDR1 is KGHSH and CDR2 is LQKENI in the germline V gene. V lost 9 bases and J lost 4; bases outside the gene matches: 7. CDR3 size: 13 residues. The CDR3 DNA reads as TGTGCCAGTGAGGCCAGGGGGCGAGAGACCCAGTACTTC. Its protein is CASEARGRETQYF.

V and J are TRBV7-3 and TRBJ2-5; tentative D call: TRBD2 (5 bases). The length of the CDR3 is 13 residues. Deletions cut 5 bases from V and 1 base from J, with 8 bases between. Per germline, CDR1 SGHTA and CDR2 FQGTGA. The CDR3 region is CASSVDFQETQYF. The CDR3 region has the DNA TGTGCCAGCAGCGTGGACTTCCAAGAGACCCAGTACTTC.